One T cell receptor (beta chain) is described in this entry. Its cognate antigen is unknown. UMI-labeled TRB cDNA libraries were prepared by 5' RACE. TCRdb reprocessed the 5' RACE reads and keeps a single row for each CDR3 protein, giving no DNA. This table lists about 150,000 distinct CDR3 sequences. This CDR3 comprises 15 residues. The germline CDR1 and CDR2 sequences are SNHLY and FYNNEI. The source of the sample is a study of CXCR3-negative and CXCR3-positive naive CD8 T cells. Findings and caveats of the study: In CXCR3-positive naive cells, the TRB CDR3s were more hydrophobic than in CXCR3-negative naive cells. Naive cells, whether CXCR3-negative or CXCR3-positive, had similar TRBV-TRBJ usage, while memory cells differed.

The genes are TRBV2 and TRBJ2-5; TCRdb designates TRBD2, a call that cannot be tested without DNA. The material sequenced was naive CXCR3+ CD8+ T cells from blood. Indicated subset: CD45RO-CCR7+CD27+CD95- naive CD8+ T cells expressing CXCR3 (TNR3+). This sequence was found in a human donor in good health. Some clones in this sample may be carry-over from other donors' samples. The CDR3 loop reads CASSEIAMDQETQYF.